The clone carrying this T cell receptor (beta chain) was recorded at least ten times. Antigen: not known. The read is 3 residues too short to cover the CDR3 end, so that end is filled in from the germline J gene. The protocol was immunoSEQ multiplex PCR, while the TCRdb copy is restricted to in-frame clones and leaves out a portion. Singletons are absent from the sample, which has about 34,000 clones. Looked up from germline, CDR1 is SGHRS and CDR2 is YFSETQ. Trimming shortened V by 0 bases and J by 4 bases, and 6 bases separated the two germline ends. The CDR3 runs to 13 residues. These data originate in a study of T cell clonality in common variable immunodeficiency. Broader study findings: Compared with healthy controls, CVID subjects showed increased TCRbeta clonality, mostly in about a third. What drives increased CVID clonality needs T cell subpopulation sequencing. Compared with controls, CVID subjects had fewer shared TCRbeta clones.

Specimen: peripheral blood mononuclear cells. The chain recombines TRBV5-1 with TRBJ2-3; possible D gene TRBD1, 6 bases. The sequence derives from a person aged 18-70 years in good health. The CDR3 DNA, read in part, is TGCGCCAGCAGCTTGGAGGGGGCAGATACG. Translating it yields CASSLEGADT. The complete CDR3 sequence is CASSLEGADTQYF.